This entry concerns a single TCR beta chain. Antigen unknown. It was with a sample-barcoded 5' primer and a J-beta primer mix that a second PCR of roughly 6 to 12 cycles was run. Each CDR3 protein is one row after TCRdb ran MiXCR on the 5' RACE reads. The table records about 2 million distinct CDR3 sequences, roughly 50% of them present only once. The sample originates from a study of blood T cells in healthy people across ages. Study results and caveats: Strong correlation was found linking TCR beta diversity to naive T cell percentage. PBMCs went unsorted, and a conclusive naive versus antigen-experienced comparison was therefore prevented. While age rose, TCR beta diversity per million T cells dropped in a roughly linear way.

Extraction of total RNA produced a minimum of 5.5 micrograms from each sample. The sequenced material came from blood. This clonotype was sampled from a woman between 40 and 55 years old in good health.

For the CDR3, the DNA is TGTGCCAGCAGCTTAAGACCCGAGGGCCTCTATGGCTACACCTTC. Translation: CASSLRPEGLYGYTF. The gene calls are TRBV7-8 and TRBJ1-2; D ambiguous. The CDR3 has 15 amino acids. Trimming took off 2 bases at V and 4 bases at J, with 14 bases between the two ends. Germline-derived CDR1 and CDR2 are SGHVS and FQNEAQ.